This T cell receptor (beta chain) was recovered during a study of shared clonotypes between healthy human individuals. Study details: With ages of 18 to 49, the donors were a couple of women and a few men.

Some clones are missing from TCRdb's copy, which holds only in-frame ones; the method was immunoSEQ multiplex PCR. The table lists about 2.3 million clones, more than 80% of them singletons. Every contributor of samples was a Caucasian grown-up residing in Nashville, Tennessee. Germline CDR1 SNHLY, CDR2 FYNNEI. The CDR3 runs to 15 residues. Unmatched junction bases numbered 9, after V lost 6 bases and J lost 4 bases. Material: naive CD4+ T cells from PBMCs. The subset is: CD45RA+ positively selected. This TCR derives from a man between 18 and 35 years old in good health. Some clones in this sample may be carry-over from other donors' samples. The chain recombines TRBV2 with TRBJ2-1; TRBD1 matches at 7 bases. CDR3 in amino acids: CASSVGQTLYNEQFF. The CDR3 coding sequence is TGTGCCAGCAGCGTGGGACAGACCCTTTACAATGAGCAGTTCTTC.